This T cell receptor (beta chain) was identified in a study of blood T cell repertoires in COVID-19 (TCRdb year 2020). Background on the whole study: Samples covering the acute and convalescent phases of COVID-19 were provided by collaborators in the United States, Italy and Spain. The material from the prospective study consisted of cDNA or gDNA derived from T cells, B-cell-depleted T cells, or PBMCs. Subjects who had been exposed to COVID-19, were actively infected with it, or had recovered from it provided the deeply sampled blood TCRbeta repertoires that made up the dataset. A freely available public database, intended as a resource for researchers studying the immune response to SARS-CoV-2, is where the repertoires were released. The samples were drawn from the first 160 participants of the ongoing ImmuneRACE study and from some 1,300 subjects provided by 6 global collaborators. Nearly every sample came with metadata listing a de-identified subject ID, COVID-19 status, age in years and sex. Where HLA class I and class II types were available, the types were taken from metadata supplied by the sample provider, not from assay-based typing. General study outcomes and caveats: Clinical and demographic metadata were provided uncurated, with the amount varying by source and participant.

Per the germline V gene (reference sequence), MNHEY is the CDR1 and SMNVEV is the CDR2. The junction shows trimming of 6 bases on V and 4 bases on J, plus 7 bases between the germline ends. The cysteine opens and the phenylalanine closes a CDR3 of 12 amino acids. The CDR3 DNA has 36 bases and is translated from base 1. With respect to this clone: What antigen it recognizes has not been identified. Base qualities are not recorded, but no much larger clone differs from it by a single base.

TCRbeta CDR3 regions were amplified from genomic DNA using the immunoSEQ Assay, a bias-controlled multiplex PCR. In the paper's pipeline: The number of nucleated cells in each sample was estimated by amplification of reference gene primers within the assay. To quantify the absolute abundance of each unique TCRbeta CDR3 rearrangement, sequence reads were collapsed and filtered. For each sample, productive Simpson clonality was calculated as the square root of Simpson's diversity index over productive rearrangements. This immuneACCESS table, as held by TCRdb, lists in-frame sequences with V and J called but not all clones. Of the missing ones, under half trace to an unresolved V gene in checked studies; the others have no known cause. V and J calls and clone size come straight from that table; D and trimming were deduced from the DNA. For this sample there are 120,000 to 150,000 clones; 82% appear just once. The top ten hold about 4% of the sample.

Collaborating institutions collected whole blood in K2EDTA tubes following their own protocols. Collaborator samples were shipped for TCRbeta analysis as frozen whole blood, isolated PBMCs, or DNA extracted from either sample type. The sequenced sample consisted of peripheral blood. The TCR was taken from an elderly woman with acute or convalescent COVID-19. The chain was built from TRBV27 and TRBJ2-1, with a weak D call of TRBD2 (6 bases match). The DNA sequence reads TGTGCCAGCAGACTAGCTTACAATGAGCAGTTCTTC. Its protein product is CASRLAYNEQFF.